This TCR beta chain is from a study of blood T cell repertoires in COVID-19. On the study more broadly: Nucleic acid was either cDNA or gDNA, and it came from T cells, B-cell-depleted T cells, or PBMCs.

This clone was observed a handful of times. Clones were read by immunoSEQ multiplex PCR, and TCRdb kept only the in-frame ones, dropping some. The table has under 75,000 clones, roughly nine tenths seen once; the top ten hold 2.7%. V was pared by 6 bases and J by 0 bases, with 4 bases of the junction left unmatched. This CDR3 has 15 residues. The germline CDR1 and CDR2 sequences are WSHSY and SAAADI. This clonotype originated in a middle-aged man with acute or convalescent COVID-19. Sequenced material: peripheral blood. The V call is TRBV10-2, the J call TRBJ2-1, with 8 bases lining up with TRBD2. CDR3 sequence: CASRSGTSSYNEQFF. Here the CDR3 DNA reads TGCGCCAGCAGGTCCGGGACTAGCTCCTACAATGAGCAGTTCTTC.